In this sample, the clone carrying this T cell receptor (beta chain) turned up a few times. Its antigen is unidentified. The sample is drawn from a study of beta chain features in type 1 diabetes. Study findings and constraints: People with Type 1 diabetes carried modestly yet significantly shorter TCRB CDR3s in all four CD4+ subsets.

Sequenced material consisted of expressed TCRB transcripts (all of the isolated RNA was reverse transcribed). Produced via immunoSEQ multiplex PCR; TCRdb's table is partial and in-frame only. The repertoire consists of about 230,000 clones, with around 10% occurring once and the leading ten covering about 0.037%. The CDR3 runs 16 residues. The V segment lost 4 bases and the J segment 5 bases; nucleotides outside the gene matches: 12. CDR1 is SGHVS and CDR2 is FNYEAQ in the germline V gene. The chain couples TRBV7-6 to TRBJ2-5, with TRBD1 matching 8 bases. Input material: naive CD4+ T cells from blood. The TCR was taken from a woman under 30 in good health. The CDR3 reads CASSSRLRTGPETQYF. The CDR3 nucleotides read TGTGCCAGCAGCTCCCGACTCAGGACAGGGCCGGAGACCCAGTACTTC.